This record concerns one TCR beta chain sequence. The record originates from a study of shared clonotypes between healthy human individuals. Sequencing used immunoSEQ multiplex PCR; TCRdb keeps in-frame clones, though not all of them. The data hold 2 million to 3 million clones, with approximately 94% observed a single time. CDR1 is SGHRS, CDR2 YFSETQ, per germline. The V and J ends lost 4 bases and 0 bases respectively, with 13 bases between them. The CDR3 consists of 16 residues. The sequencing sample was made of naive CD4+ T cells from PBMCs. The subset: CD45RA+ positively selected. The J gene is TRBJ1-4, the V gene TRBV5-1; D remains ambiguous. This sequence was found in a man aged 18 to 30 in good health. Some clones in this sample may be carry-over from other donors' samples. CDR3 protein: CASSRRGTTTNEKLFF. CDR3 coding DNA: TGCGCCAGCAGCCGCCGTGGCACGACAACTAATGAAAAACTGTTTTTT.